Listed below are T cell receptor beta chains from one sample, sequenced in a study of cytomegalovirus exposure and HLA in healthy donors. Profiled with immunoSEQ multiplex PCR; TCRdb holds only in-frame clones, not every one. There are 100,000 to 150,000 clones in the sample, with over 1.5% held by the top ten. The sequenced sample was PBMCs. The receptors originated from a man younger than 35 in good health and CMV-seronegative. Each CDR3 is given with its conserved first and last residue. Each record gives: V gene, D gene, J gene, CDR3 DNA, CDR3 protein. D genes are given only for firm matches.

v_call: TRBV2
d_call: TRBD1
j_call: TRBJ2-4
cdr3_nt: TGTGCCAGCAGTGGGACAGGGGTAGGCATTCAGTACTTC
cdr3_aa: CASSGTGVGIQYF

v_call: TRBV5-4
d_call: TRBD1
j_call: TRBJ1-3
cdr3_nt: TGTGCCAGCAGCTCGCCGGGACAGCCTGGAAACACCATATATTTT
cdr3_aa: CASSSPGQPGNTIYF

v_call: TRBV2
d_call: TRBD1
j_call: TRBJ1-5
cdr3_nt: TGTGCCAGCAGTGTCCGACAGGGAACCGAACAGCCCCAGCATTTT
cdr3_aa: CASSVRQGTEQPQHF

v_call: TRBV28
d_call: TRBD1
j_call: TRBJ1-5
cdr3_nt: TGTGCCAGCAGGCGCGGACAGGGTAATCAGCCCCAGCATTTT
cdr3_aa: CASRRGQGNQPQHF

v_call: TRBV2
d_call: TRBD2
j_call: TRBJ2-7
cdr3_nt: TGTGCCAGCAGTCGGGGGGTGAGCGAGCAGTACTTC
cdr3_aa: CASSRGVSEQYF

v_call: TRBV2
d_call: TRBD2
j_call: TRBJ2-5
cdr3_nt: TGTGCCAGTGATGGGACTAGCGGGGAAGAGACCCAGTACTTC
cdr3_aa: CASDGTSGEETQYF

v_call: TRBV28
d_call: TRBD1
j_call: TRBJ1-1
cdr3_nt: TGTGTCACCCTTCCGGGACAGACTATAGAAGCTTTCTTT
cdr3_aa: CVTLPGQTIEAFF

v_call: TRBV4-3
d_call: TRBD1
j_call: TRBJ2-3
cdr3_nt: TGCGCCAGCAGCCAAGGGGACAGGGATACAGATACGCAGTATTTT
cdr3_aa: CASSQGDRDTDTQYF

v_call: TRBV5-5
d_call: NA
j_call: TRBJ1-1
cdr3_nt: TGTGCCAGCAACCAACAACGGGGGGGGGCTAATAGTTATAGCACTGAAGCTTTCTTT
cdr3_aa: CASNQQRGGANSYSTEAFF

v_call: TRBV9
d_call: NA
j_call: TRBJ1-4
cdr3_nt: TGTGCCAGCAGCGTAGATGTTGGGGGGTTTGATGGCGAAAAACTGTTTTTT
cdr3_aa: CASSVDVGGFDGEKLFF

v_call: TRBV4-1
d_call: TRBD1
j_call: TRBJ1-1
cdr3_nt: TGCGCCAGCAGCCATACGGGACAGGGGGCGTATGCTTTCTTT
cdr3_aa: CASSHTGQGAYAFF

v_call: TRBV7-9
d_call: NA
j_call: TRBJ2-1
cdr3_nt: TGTGCCAGCAGCTCCACTCAATCCCCGGGCAATGAGCAGTTCTTC
cdr3_aa: CASSSTQSPGNEQFF

v_call: TRBV7-2
d_call: NA
j_call: TRBJ2-7
cdr3_nt: TGTGCCAGCCCCATTACAGACTACGAGCAGTACTTC
cdr3_aa: CASPITDYEQYF

v_call: TRBV9
d_call: TRBD2
j_call: TRBJ2-3
cdr3_nt: TGTGCCAGCAGTGCCCGGGAGGATCTCACAGATACGCAGTATTTT
cdr3_aa: CASSAREDLTDTQYF

v_call: TRBV27
d_call: NA
j_call: TRBJ2-1
cdr3_nt: TGTGCCAGCAGTTTAGGGCAGTACAATGAGCAGTTCTTC
cdr3_aa: CASSLGQYNEQFF

v_call: TRBV6-6
d_call: TRBD2
j_call: TRBJ2-7
cdr3_nt: TGTGCCAGCAGTTACCCGGGGGGAGGCTACGAGCAGTACTTC
cdr3_aa: CASSYPGGGYEQYF

v_call: TRBV11-3
d_call: NA
j_call: TRBJ1-1
cdr3_nt: TGTGCCAGCAGCGTAACAGGGCCAGCTTTCTTT
cdr3_aa: CASSVTGPAFF

v_call: TRBV19
d_call: TRBD1
j_call: TRBJ1-2
cdr3_nt: TGTGCCACCCTCCGGGACAGTTATGGCTACACCTTC
cdr3_aa: CATLRDSYGYTF

v_call: TRBV9
d_call: TRBD2
j_call: TRBJ2-2
cdr3_nt: TGTGCCAGCAGCGTACGTGGGTCGGGAGGGCCGGGGACAGGGGAGCTGTTTTTT
cdr3_aa: CASSVRGSGGPGTGELFF

v_call: TRBV5-1
d_call: NA
j_call: TRBJ1-1
cdr3_nt: TGCGCCAGCAGCCAGCAGGAACTGAACACTGAAGCTTTCTTT
cdr3_aa: CASSQQELNTEAFF

v_call: TRBV10-3
d_call: TRBD1
j_call: TRBJ1-2
cdr3_nt: TGTGCCATCAACAGGGGTTATGGCTACACCTTC
cdr3_aa: CAINRGYGYTF

v_call: TRBV2
d_call: NA
j_call: TRBJ2-3
cdr3_nt: TGTGCCAGCAGTGACCCCCCAGGGTATAGTACAGATACGCAGTATTTT
cdr3_aa: CASSDPPGYSTDTQYF

v_call: TRBV6-5
d_call: TRBD1
j_call: TRBJ2-7
cdr3_nt: TGTGCCAGCAGTGGACAGGGCTACGAGCAGTACTTC
cdr3_aa: CASSGQGYEQYF

v_call: TRBV29-1
d_call: NA
j_call: TRBJ2-5
cdr3_nt: TGCAGCGTTGTGGGATACCAGGGAATCCGGGAGCAGTACTTC
cdr3_aa: CSVVGYQGIREQYF

v_call: TRBV4-2
d_call: TRBD2
j_call: TRBJ2-7
cdr3_nt: TGTGCCAGCAGCCAAGATGATAGGACTAGCGACTCCTACGAGCAGTACTTC
cdr3_aa: CASSQDDRTSDSYEQYF

v_call: TRBV10-2
d_call: TRBD1
j_call: TRBJ2-7
cdr3_nt: TGCGCCAGCAGTGAGTTTCCCCGGGACAGGGCGTCCTACGAGCAGTACTTC
cdr3_aa: CASSEFPRDRASYEQYF

v_call: TRBV7-6
d_call: NA
j_call: TRBJ1-6
cdr3_nt: TGTGCCAGCAGCTATTCCACAGGGAGGGGAAATTCACCCCTCCACTTT
cdr3_aa: CASSYSTGRGNSPLHF

v_call: TRBV4-3
d_call: TRBD2
j_call: TRBJ2-3
cdr3_nt: TGCGCCAGCAGCCAAGATTTGACTAGCGGGAGTAGGGGCACAGATACGCAGTATTTT
cdr3_aa: CASSQDLTSGSRGTDTQYF

v_call: TRBV30
d_call: NA
j_call: TRBJ2-3
cdr3_nt: TGTGCCTGGAGTGTTAGTGCTAGCACAGATACGCAGTATTTT
cdr3_aa: CAWSVSASTDTQYF

v_call: TRBV7-8
d_call: NA
j_call: TRBJ1-6
cdr3_nt: TGTGCCAGCAGCCCCCCGGAGGCGGCGGATGTTTCACCCCTCCACTTT
cdr3_aa: CASSPPEAADVSPLHF

v_call: TRBV29-1
d_call: NA
j_call: TRBJ2-7
cdr3_nt: TGCAGCGGCCAAGGGACTGAAACCACCTACGAGCAGTACTTC
cdr3_aa: CSGQGTETTYEQYF

v_call: TRBV5-1
d_call: NA
j_call: TRBJ1-1
cdr3_nt: TGCGCCAGCAGCTTGACAGGGATGGTGAACACTGAAGCTTTCTTT
cdr3_aa: CASSLTGMVNTEAFF

v_call: TRBV28
d_call: TRBD1
j_call: TRBJ1-2
cdr3_nt: TGTGCCAGCGGGAGTGTGGGACAGCTCTATGGCTACACCTTC
cdr3_aa: CASGSVGQLYGYTF

v_call: TRBV11-3
d_call: NA
j_call: TRBJ1-1
cdr3_nt: TGTGCCAGCAGCTTAGGAGGATTGCTCACTGAAGCTTTCTTT
cdr3_aa: CASSLGGLLTEAFF

v_call: TRBV4-2
d_call: NA
j_call: TRBJ1-5
cdr3_nt: TGTGCCAGCAGCCAAGGAGTGAATAGCAATCAGCCCCAGCATTTT
cdr3_aa: CASSQGVNSNQPQHF

v_call: TRBV7-2
d_call: NA
j_call: TRBJ1-4
cdr3_nt: TGTGCCAGCAGCTTAAGTGCGGGGCTAAATGAAAAACTGTTTTTT
cdr3_aa: CASSLSAGLNEKLFF

v_call: TRBV27
d_call: NA
j_call: TRBJ2-7
cdr3_nt: NA
cdr3_aa: CASSFLAGKSGRSDEQYF

v_call: TRBV28
d_call: TRBD1
j_call: TRBJ1-6
cdr3_nt: TGTGCCAGCAGTGACCCAGCCTCACAGGGGGCCCTCCACTTT
cdr3_aa: CASSDPASQGALHF

v_call: TRBV5-8
d_call: TRBD2
j_call: TRBJ2-1
cdr3_nt: TGTGCCAGCAGCTTGGAGGGACTAGCGGGAGGATCCCAGTTCTTC
cdr3_aa: CASSLEGLAGGSQFF

v_call: TRBV12-5
d_call: TRBD1
j_call: TRBJ2-1
cdr3_nt: TGTGCTAGCCAGAACCAGGGGGCGTCCTACAATGAGCAGTTCTTC
cdr3_aa: CASQNQGASYNEQFF

v_call: TRBV7-7
d_call: TRBD1
j_call: TRBJ2-1
cdr3_nt: TGTGCTAGCAGCACCCAACCGGGACAGGGGCAGTTCTTC
cdr3_aa: CASSTQPGQGQFF

v_call: TRBV11-3
d_call: NA
j_call: TRBJ1-2
cdr3_nt: TGTGCCAGCAGCTTAGGGGCTCTCGACTATGGCTACACCTTC
cdr3_aa: CASSLGALDYGYTF

v_call: TRBV28
d_call: NA
j_call: TRBJ2-7
cdr3_nt: TGTGCCAGCACTTACCGTGCACTATCCTACGAGCAGTACTTC
cdr3_aa: CASTYRALSYEQYF

v_call: TRBV27
d_call: TRBD2
j_call: TRBJ2-7
cdr3_nt: TGTGCCAGCAGTTCGGGGGGGACTAGCGGGATCTACGAGCAGTACTTC
cdr3_aa: CASSSGGTSGIYEQYF

v_call: TRBV18
d_call: NA
j_call: TRBJ1-1
cdr3_nt: TGTGCCAGCTCACCCGACATGCTGAACACTGAAGCTTTCTTT
cdr3_aa: CASSPDMLNTEAFF

v_call: TRBV21-1
d_call: NA
j_call: TRBJ1-2
cdr3_nt: TGTGCCAGCAGCAAACGTCAGATCCCGGACAGGGGGTGTACTAACTATGGCTACACCTTC
cdr3_aa: CASSKRQIPDRGCTNYGYTF

v_call: TRBV5-4
d_call: NA
j_call: TRBJ2-7
cdr3_nt: TGTGCCAGCAGCCCATGGACAGCTCGTAACGAGCAGTACTTC
cdr3_aa: CASSPWTARNEQYF

v_call: TRBV6-1
d_call: TRBD1
j_call: TRBJ2-7
cdr3_nt: TGTGCCAGCAGTGCCAACCGGGACAGTACGAGAGAGCAGTACTTC
cdr3_aa: CASSANRDSTREQYF

v_call: TRBV19
d_call: NA
j_call: TRBJ1-5
cdr3_nt: TGTGCCAGTAGTATATCTGTTGGCAATCAGCCCCAGCATTTT
cdr3_aa: CASSISVGNQPQHF

v_call: TRBV29-1
d_call: NA
j_call: TRBJ1-4
cdr3_nt: TGCAGCGTCGAGACAGACTCAACTAATGAAAAACTGTTTTTT
cdr3_aa: CSVETDSTNEKLFF

v_call: TRBV5-1
d_call: NA
j_call: TRBJ2-2
cdr3_nt: TGCGCCAGCAGCGAGACGGACATAAAAATGAACACCGGGGAGCTGTTTTTT
cdr3_aa: CASSETDIKMNTGELFF

v_call: TRBV4-3
d_call: NA
j_call: TRBJ1-6
cdr3_nt: TGCGCCAGCAGCCAAGGGACATTTTATAATTCACCCCTCCACTTT
cdr3_aa: CASSQGTFYNSPLHF

v_call: TRBV6-5
d_call: NA
j_call: TRBJ1-5
cdr3_nt: TGTGCCAGCAGTCCCCTTTCAGAAGAACAGCCCCAGCATTTT
cdr3_aa: CASSPLSEEQPQHF

v_call: TRBV7-2
d_call: TRBD2
j_call: TRBJ2-1
cdr3_nt: TGTGCCAGCAGCCTAGCGGGGCACTACTACAATGAGCAGTTCTTC
cdr3_aa: CASSLAGHYYNEQFF

v_call: TRBV28
d_call: NA
j_call: TRBJ2-7
cdr3_nt: TGTGCCAGCAGTTTACAGGGTATTTGGGCTAGCGAGCAGTACTTC
cdr3_aa: CASSLQGIWASEQYF

v_call: TRBV7-8
d_call: TRBD1
j_call: TRBJ2-2
cdr3_nt: TGTGCCAGCAGCTTAACGGGACAGATGAACACCGGGGAGCTGTTTTTT
cdr3_aa: CASSLTGQMNTGELFF

v_call: TRBV6-5
d_call: NA
j_call: TRBJ1-2
cdr3_nt: TGTGCCAGCAGTTACAGGCAGGGTGGTGGCTACACCTTC
cdr3_aa: CASSYRQGGGYTF

v_call: TRBV9
d_call: TRBD1
j_call: TRBJ2-2
cdr3_nt: TGTGCCAGCAACCCAGGGGGAGCCACCGGGGAGCTGTTTTTT
cdr3_aa: CASNPGGATGELFF

v_call: TRBV28
d_call: NA
j_call: TRBJ1-4
cdr3_nt: TGTGCCAGCAAGGTGGACAGAGATGCAACTAATGAAAAACTGTTTTTT
cdr3_aa: CASKVDRDATNEKLFF

v_call: TRBV2
d_call: TRBD1
j_call: TRBJ1-2
cdr3_nt: TGTGCCAGCAGTGACGCAGGGGGTAACTATGGCTACACCTTC
cdr3_aa: CASSDAGGNYGYTF